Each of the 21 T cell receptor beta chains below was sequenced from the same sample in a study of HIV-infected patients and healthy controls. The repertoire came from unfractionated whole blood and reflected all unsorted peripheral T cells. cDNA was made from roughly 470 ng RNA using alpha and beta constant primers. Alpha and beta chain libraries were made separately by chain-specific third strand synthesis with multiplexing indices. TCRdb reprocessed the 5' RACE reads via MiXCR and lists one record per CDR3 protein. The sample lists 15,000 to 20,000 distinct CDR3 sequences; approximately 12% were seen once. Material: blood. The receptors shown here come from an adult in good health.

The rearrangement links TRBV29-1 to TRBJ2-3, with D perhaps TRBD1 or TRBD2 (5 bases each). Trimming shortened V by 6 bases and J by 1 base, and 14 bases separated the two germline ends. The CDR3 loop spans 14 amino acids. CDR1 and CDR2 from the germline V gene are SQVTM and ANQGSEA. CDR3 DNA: TGCAGCGTGGCTGGCATGGGGGGCACAGATACGCAGTATTTT. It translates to CSVAGMGGTDTQYF.

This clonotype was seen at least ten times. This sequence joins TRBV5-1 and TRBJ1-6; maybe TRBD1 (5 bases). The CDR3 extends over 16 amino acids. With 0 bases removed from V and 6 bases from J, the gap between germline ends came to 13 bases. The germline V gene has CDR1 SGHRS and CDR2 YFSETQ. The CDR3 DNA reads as TGCGCCAGCAGCTTGGCCCCGGGGCAGGGTAATTCACCCCTCCACTTT. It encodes CASSLAPGQGNSPLHF.

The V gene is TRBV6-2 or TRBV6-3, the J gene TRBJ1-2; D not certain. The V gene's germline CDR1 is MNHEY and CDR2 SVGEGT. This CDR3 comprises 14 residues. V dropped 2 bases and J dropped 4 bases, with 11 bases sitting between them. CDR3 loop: CASSYGPGGYGYTF. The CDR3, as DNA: TGTGCCAGCAGTTACGGGCCCGGAGGCTATGGCTACACCTTC.

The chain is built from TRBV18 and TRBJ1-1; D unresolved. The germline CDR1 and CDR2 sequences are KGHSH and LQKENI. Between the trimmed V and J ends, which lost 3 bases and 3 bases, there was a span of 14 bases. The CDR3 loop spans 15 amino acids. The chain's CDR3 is CASSPMAETYTEAFF. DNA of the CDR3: TGTGCCAGCTCACCCATGGCAGAAACATACACTGAAGCTTTCTTT.

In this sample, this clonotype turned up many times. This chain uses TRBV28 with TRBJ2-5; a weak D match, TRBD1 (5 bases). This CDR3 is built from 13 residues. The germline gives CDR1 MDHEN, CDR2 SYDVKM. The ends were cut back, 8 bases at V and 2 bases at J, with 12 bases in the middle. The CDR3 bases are TGTGCCAGCCACCGACAGCGACAAGAGACCCAGTACTTC. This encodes CASHRQRQETQYF. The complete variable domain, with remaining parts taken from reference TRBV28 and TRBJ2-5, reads DVKVTQSSRYLVKRTGEKVFLECVQDMDHENMFWYRQDPGLGLRLIYFSYDVKMKEKGDIPEGYSVSREKKERFSLILESASTNQTSMYLCASHRQRQETQYFGPGTRLLVL.

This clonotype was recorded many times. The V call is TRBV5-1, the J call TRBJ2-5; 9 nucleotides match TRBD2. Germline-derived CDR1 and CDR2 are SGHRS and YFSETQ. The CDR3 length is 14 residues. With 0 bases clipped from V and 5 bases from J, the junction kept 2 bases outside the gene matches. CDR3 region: CASSLAGLAETQYF. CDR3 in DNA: TGCGCCAGCAGCTTGGCCGGACTAGCGGAGACCCAGTACTTC.

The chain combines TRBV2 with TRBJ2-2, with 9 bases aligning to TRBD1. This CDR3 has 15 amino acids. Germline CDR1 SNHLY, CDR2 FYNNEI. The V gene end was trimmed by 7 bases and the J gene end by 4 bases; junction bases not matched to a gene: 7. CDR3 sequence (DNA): TGTGCCAGCACCCCCAGGACAGGGGTCACCGGGGAGCTGTTTTTT. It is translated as CASTPRTGVTGELFF. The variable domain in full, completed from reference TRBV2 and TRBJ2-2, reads EPEVTQTPSHQVTQMGQEVILRCVPISNHLYFYWYRQILGQKVEFLVSFYNNEISEKSEIFDDQFSVERPDGSNFTLKIRSTKLEDSAMYFCASTPRTGVTGELFFGEGSRLTVL.

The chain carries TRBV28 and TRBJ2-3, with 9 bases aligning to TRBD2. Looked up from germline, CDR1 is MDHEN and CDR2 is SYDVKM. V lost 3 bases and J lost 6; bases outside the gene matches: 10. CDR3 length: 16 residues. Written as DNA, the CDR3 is TGTGCCAGCAGTTTCGGGCGCGGGGGGGGCCCTGATACGCAGTATTTT. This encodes CASSFGRGGGPDTQYF.

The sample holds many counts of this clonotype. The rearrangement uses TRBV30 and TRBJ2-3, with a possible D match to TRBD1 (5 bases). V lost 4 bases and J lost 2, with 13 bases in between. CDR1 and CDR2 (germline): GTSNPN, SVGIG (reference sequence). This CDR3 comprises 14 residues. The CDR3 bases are TGTGCCTGGACTAAGGGGCAGGCCACAGATACGCAGTATTTT. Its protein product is CAWTKGQATDTQYF.

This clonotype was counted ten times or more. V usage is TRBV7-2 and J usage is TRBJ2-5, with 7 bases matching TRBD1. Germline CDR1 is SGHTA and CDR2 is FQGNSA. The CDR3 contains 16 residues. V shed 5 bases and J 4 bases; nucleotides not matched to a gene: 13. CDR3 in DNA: TGTGCCAGCAGCCCGCTGCCAGGGGGAAGGAGAGAGACCCAGTACTTC. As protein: CASSPLPGGRRETQYF.

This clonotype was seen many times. The CDR3, as DNA: TGCAGCGTCACAGGGGGCGCAGAAGCTTTCTTT. This sequence encodes CSVTGGAEAFF. The gene calls are TRBV29-1 and TRBJ1-1; the match to TRBD1 covers 9 bases. The length of the CDR3 is 11 residues. Per germline, CDR1 SQVTM and CDR2 ANQGSEA. Unmatched junction bases numbered 4, after V lost 6 bases and J lost 8 bases.

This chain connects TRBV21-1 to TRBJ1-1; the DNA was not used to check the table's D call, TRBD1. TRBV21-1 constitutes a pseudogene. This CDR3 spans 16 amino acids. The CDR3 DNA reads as TGTGCCAGCAGCGGTGACAGGGTCGGGATGAACACTGAAGCTTTCTTT. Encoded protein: CASSGDRVGMNTEAFF.

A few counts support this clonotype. The DNA of the CDR3 is TGTGCCAGCAGCTTACACCAGGGTTCAGATACGCAGTATTTT. It codes for CASSLHQGSDTQYF. The chain links TRBV11-2 to TRBJ2-3; a possible D gene is TRBD1 (5 bases). CDR3 length equals 14 residues. The V gene's germline CDR1 is SGHAT and CDR2 FQNNGV. V was shortened by 2 bases and J by 4 bases, with 10 bases between the two germline ends.

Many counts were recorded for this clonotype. In DNA, the CDR3 is TGTGCCATCAGTGAGACTGTAGTCTACGAGCAGTACTTC. Translating gives CAISETVVYEQYF. V gene TRBV10-3 combines with J gene TRBJ2-7; D gene uncertain. The CDR3 runs to 13 residues. The V gene's germline CDR1 is ENHRY and CDR2 SYGVKD. V was trimmed by 2 bases and J by 3 bases, leaving 8 bases between them.

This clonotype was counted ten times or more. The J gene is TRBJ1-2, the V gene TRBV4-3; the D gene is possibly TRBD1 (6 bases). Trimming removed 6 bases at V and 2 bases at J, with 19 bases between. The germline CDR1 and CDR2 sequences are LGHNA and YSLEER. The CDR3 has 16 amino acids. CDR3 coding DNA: TGCGCCAGCAGTCCTTATACCGGGACAAAAAACTATGGCTACACCTTC. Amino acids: CASSPYTGTKNYGYTF.

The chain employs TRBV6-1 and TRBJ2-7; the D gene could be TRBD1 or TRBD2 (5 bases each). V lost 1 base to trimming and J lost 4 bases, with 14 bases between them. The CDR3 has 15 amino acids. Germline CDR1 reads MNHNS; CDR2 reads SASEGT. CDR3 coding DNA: TGTGCCAGCAGTGAAGGGGGACGGCCGATTTACGAGCAGTACTTC. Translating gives CASSEGGRPIYEQYF.

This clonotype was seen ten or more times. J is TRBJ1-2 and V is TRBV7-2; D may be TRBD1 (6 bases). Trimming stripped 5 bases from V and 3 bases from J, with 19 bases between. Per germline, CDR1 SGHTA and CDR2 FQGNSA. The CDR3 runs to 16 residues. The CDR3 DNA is TGTGCCAGCAGCCCATCAGGGGCAGGGCAATACTATGGCTACACCTTC. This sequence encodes CASSPSGAGQYYGYTF. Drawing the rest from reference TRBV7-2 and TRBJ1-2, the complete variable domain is GAGVSQSPSNKVTEKGKDVELRCDPISGHTALYWYRQSLGQGLEFLIYFQGNSAPDKSGLPSDRFSAERTGGSVSTLTIQRTQQEDSAVYLCASSPSGAGQYYGYTFGSGTRLTVV.

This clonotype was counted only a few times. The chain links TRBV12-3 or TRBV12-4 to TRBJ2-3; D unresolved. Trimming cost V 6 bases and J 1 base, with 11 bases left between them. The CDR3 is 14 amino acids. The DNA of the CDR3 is TGTGCCAGCAGCGCCACCGCCCGCACAGATACGCAGTATTTT. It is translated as CASSATARTDTQYF.

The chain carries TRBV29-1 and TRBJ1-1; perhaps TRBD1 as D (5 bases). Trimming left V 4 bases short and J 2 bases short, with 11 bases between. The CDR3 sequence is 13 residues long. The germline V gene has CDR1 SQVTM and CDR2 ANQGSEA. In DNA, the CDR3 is TGCAGCGTTGCGTGGGGGAGAAACACTGAAGCTTTCTTT. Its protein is CSVAWGRNTEAFF. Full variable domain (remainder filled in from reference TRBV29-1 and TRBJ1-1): SAVISQKPSRDICQRGTSLTIQCQVDSQVTMMFWYRQQPGQSLTLIATANQGSEATYESGFVIDKFPISRPNLTFSTLTVSNMSPEDSSIYLCSVAWGRNTEAFFGQGTRLTVV.

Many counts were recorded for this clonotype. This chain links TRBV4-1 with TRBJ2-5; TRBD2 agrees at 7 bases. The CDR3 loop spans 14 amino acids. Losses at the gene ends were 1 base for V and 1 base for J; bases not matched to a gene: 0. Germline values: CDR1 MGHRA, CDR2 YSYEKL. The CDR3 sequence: CASSQGEGQETQYF. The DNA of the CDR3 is TGCGCCAGCAGCCAAGGGGAGGGCCAAGAGACCCAGTACTTC.

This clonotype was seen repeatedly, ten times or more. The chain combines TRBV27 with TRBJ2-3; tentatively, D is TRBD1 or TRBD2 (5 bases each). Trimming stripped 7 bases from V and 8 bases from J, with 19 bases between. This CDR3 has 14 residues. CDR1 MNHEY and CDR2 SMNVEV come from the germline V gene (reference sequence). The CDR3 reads CASTSGTASSTQYF. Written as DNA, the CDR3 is TGTGCCAGCACCTCTGGGACGGCGAGTAGTACGCAGTATTTT.